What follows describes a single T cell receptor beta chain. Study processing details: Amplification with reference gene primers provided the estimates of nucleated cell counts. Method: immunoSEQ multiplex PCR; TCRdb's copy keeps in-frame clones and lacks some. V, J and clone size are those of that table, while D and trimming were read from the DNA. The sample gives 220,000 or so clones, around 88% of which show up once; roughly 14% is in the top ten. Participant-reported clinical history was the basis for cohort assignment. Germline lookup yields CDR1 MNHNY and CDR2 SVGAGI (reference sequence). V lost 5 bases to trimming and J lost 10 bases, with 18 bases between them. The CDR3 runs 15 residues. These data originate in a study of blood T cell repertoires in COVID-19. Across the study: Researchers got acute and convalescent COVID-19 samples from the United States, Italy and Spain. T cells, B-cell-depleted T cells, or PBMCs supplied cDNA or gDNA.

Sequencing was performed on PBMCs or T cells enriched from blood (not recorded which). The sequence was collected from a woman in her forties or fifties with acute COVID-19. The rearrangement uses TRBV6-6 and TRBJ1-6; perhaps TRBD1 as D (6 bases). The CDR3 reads CASSPPGQLGSPLHF. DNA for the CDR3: TGTGCCAGCAGTCCCCCCGGACAGTTGGGGTCACCCCTCCACTTT.